The rows below give T cell receptor beta chains drawn from one sample of a study of shared clonotypes between healthy human individuals. The assay was immunoSEQ multiplex PCR, and TCRdb's table has in-frame clones only and misses some. The table includes roughly 2 million clones, approximately 95% detected once. The sequenced sample was naive CD4+ T cells sorted from blood. These receptors were collected from a man younger than 35 in good health. The CDR3 runs from the conserved cysteine through the conserved F or W. Each record gives: J gene, D gene, clone size, V gene, CDR3 protein, CDR3 DNA. The D gene is left open where the match is weak. Some rows mark clone size as missing; the rest say once, few, many or name a class of expanded clone.

j_call: TRBJ1-2
d_call: TRBD1
clone_size: NA
v_call: TRBV5-1
cdr3_aa: CASRGTQGAYGYTF
cdr3_nt: TGCGCCAGCAGAGGGACCCAGGGGGCCTATGGCTACACCTTC

j_call: TRBJ1-1
d_call: NA
clone_size: NA
v_call: TRBV5-1
cdr3_aa: CASSPPRAMNTEAFF
cdr3_nt: TGCGCCAGCAGCCCGCCCAGGGCCATGAACACTGAAGCTTTCTTT

j_call: TRBJ2-7
d_call: TRBD1
clone_size: NA
v_call: TRBV27
cdr3_aa: CASSLGTGVGGLSYEQYF
cdr3_nt: TGTGCCAGCAGTTTAGGGACAGGGGTGGGCGGCCTCTCCTACGAGCAGTACTTC

j_call: TRBJ1-2
d_call: NA
clone_size: NA
v_call: TRBV6-5
cdr3_aa: CASSPQVNEYYGYTF
cdr3_nt: TGTGCCAGCAGTCCGCAAGTTAATGAGTACTATGGCTACACCTTC

j_call: TRBJ1-3
d_call: NA
clone_size: NA
v_call: TRBV29-1
cdr3_aa: CSVDVDALGGSGNTIYF
cdr3_nt: TGCAGCGTTGACGTAGATGCCTTGGGGGGTAGTGGAAACACCATATATTTT

j_call: TRBJ1-5
d_call: TRBD1
clone_size: NA
v_call: TRBV6-5
cdr3_aa: CASSFPGQGSNQPQHF
cdr3_nt: TGTGCCAGCAGTTTTCCGGGACAGGGGAGCAATCAGCCCCAGCATTTT

j_call: TRBJ2-2
d_call: TRBD2
clone_size: NA
v_call: TRBV7-2
cdr3_aa: CASSPRTSGRFSTGELFF
cdr3_nt: TGTGCCAGCAGCCCGCGGACTAGCGGGAGATTTTCCACCGGGGAGCTGTTTTTT

j_call: TRBJ1-5
d_call: NA
clone_size: NA
v_call: TRBV27
cdr3_aa: CASSLFGGGGNQPQHF
cdr3_nt: TGTGCCAGCAGTTTATTCGGTGGCGGAGGCAATCAGCCCCAGCATTTT

j_call: TRBJ2-4
d_call: NA
clone_size: NA
v_call: TRBV20-1
cdr3_aa: CSAPSPIQYF
cdr3_nt: TGCAGTGCTCCTTCCCCCATTCAGTACTTC

j_call: TRBJ2-5
d_call: TRBD1
clone_size: NA
v_call: TRBV5-1
cdr3_aa: CASRPGQLETQYF
cdr3_nt: TGCGCCAGCCGGCCGGGACAGTTAGAGACCCAGTACTTC

j_call: TRBJ2-5
d_call: NA
clone_size: NA
v_call: TRBV30
cdr3_aa: CAWSVSSAFQETQYF
cdr3_nt: TGTGCCTGGAGTGTAAGTTCCGCGTTTCAAGAGACCCAGTACTTC

j_call: TRBJ2-7
d_call: NA
clone_size: once
v_call: TRBV10-3
cdr3_aa: CATSVGDLDYEQYF
cdr3_nt: TGTGCCACATCAGTAGGGGACTTGGACTACGAGCAGTACTTC

j_call: TRBJ2-7
d_call: NA
clone_size: NA
v_call: TRBV27
cdr3_aa: CASSFTGPNREQYF
cdr3_nt: TGTGCCAGCAGTTTTACCGGGCCCAACCGGGAGCAGTACTTC